This is a list of T cell receptor beta chains from one sample in a study of Ad26.COV2.S vaccination and SARS-CoV-2 variants. The data were produced by immunoSEQ multiplex PCR, yet TCRdb's version contains in-frame clones alone and is incomplete. The table shows 450,000 to 550,000 clones, with about 89% occurring only once. The sample here was peripheral blood, taken in a trial of Ad26.COV2.S vaccine versus placebo. These receptors were taken from a person between 18 and 59 years old who received the Ad26.COV2.S COVID-19 vaccine or a placebo. CDR3s include the opening cysteine and the closing phenylalanine or tryptophan. D genes are given only for firm matches. Only part of the rows carry a size: once, few, many, or a class if the clone is expanded.

>.|TRBV19|TRBJ1-1|.
CASALEWGTEAFF
TGTGCCTCTGCTCTGGAGTGGGGGACTGAAGCTTTCTTT
>.|TRBV2|TRBJ2-7|.
CASSRGVPGNYEQYF
TGTGCCAGCAGTAGGGGTGTCCCAGGGAACTACGAGCAGTACTTC
>TRBD1|TRBV13|TRBJ1-2|.
CASSDRLGGADYGYTF
TGTGCCAGCAGCGATCGACTAGGGGGCGCGGACTATGGCTACACCTTC
>.|TRBV6-5|TRBJ1-1|.
CASSTLVRGTEAFF
TGTGCCAGCAGCACGCTTGTGAGGGGCACTGAAGCTTTCTTT
>TRBD1|TRBV5-1|TRBJ1-2|.
CASSRDRQGSYGYTF
TGCGCCAGCAGCCGTGACAGACAGGGCTCCTATGGCTACACCTTC
>.|TRBV19|TRBJ2-7|.
CASSVRDWENEQYF
TGTGCCAGTAGTGTACGGGACTGGGAAAACGAGCAGTACTTC
>.|TRBV5-4|TRBJ1-6|.
CASSLGGMNSPLHF
TGTGCCAGCAGCTTGGGAGGGATGAATTCACCCCTCCACTTT
>.|TRBV19|TRBJ2-7|.
CASSLGPTYEQYF
TGTGCCAGTAGTCTCGGGCCTACTTACGAGCAGTACTTC
>TRBD2|TRBV28|TRBJ2-1|.
CASSLRLAGGPSHEQFF
TGTGCCAGCAGTTTGCGGTTAGCGGGAGGGCCCTCCCATGAGCAGTTCTTC
>.|TRBV6-5|TRBJ2-1|.
CASSYSSAYNEQFF
TGTGCCAGCAGTTACTCGAGCGCCTACAATGAGCAGTTCTTC
>.|TRBV30|TRBJ1-5|.
CAWSALGSQPQHF
TGTGCCTGGAGTGCCTTGGGCAGTCAGCCCCAGCATTTT
>.|TRBV23-1|TRBJ2-2|.
CASSQCDNTGELFF
TGCGCCAGCAGTCAATGTGACAACACCGGGGAGCTGTTTTTT
>TRBD2|TRBV4-2|TRBJ2-4|.
CASSLDAGLAGEHLAKNIQYF
TGTGCCAGCAGCCTCGACGCCGGACTAGCGGGGGAACATCTAGCCAAAAACATTCAGTACTTC
>.|TRBV11-2|TRBJ1-4|.
CASSLSQGSEKLFF
TGTGCCAGCAGCTTGTCGCAGGGGTCTGAAAAACTGTTTTTT
>.|TRBV4-1|TRBJ2-1|.
CASSQDVGRRVYNEQFF
TGCGCCAGCAGCCAAGATGTAGGGCGCAGGGTATACAATGAGCAGTTCTTC
>.|TRBV30|TRBJ1-2|.
CARGGARDYGYTF
TGTGCCCGAGGGGGGGCAAGGGACTATGGCTACACCTTC
>.|TRBV29-1|TRBJ2-7|.
CSVGGNEQYF
TGCAGCGTTGGGGGGAACGAGCAGTACTTC
>.|TRBV10-3|TRBJ2-3|.
CAISDPRGADTQYF
TGTGCCATCAGTGACCCGAGGGGTGCAGATACGCAGTATTTT
>.|TRBV12-3/TRBV12-4|TRBJ1-1|few
CASSSDRLTEAFF
TGTGCCAGCAGTTCTGACAGGCTAACCGAAGCTTTCTTT
>.|TRBV27|TRBJ2-3|.
CASSLSVADTQYF
TGTGCCAGCAGTTTATCCGTCGCGGATACGCAGTATTTT